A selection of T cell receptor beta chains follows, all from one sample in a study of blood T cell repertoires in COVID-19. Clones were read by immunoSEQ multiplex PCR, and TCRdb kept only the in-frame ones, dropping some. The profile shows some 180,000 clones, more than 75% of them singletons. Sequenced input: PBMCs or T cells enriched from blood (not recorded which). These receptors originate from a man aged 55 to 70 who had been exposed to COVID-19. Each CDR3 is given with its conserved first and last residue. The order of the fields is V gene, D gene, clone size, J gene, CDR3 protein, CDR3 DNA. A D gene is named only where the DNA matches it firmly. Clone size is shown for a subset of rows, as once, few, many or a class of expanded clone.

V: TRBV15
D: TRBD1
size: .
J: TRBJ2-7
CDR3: CATGHMTSGGSVTYEQYF
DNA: TGTGCCACCGGACATATGACCTCAGGGGGCTCGGTAACCTACGAGCAGTACTTC

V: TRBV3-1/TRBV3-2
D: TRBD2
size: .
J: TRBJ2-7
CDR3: CASSQDRSGSSYEQYF
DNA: TGTGCCAGCAGCCAAGATCGTAGCGGGAGCTCCTACGAGCAGTACTTC

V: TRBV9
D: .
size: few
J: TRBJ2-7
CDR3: CASSVAPAYEQYF
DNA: TGTGCCAGCAGCGTAGCCCCCGCCTACGAGCAGTACTTC

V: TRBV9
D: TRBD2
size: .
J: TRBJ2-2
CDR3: CASSVLAGVLPRNTGELFF
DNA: TGTGCCAGCAGCGTACTAGCGGGAGTACTCCCTCGAAACACCGGGGAGCTGTTTTTT

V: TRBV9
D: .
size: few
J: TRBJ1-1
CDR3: CASSSFGTEAFF
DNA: TGTGCCAGCAGTAGTTTTGGCACTGAAGCTTTCTTT

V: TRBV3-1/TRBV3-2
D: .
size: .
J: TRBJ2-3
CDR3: CASSLRRGGGTDTQYF
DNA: TGTGCCAGCAGCCTTAGACGAGGGGGGGGCACAGATACGCAGTATTTT

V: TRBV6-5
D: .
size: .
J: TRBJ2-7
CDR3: CASLGGAAYEQYF
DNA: TGTGCCAGTTTGGGGGGGGCGGCCTACGAGCAGTACTTC

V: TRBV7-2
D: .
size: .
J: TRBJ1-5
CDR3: CASSFDRLGSGDQPQHF
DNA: TGTGCCAGCAGCTTTGATAGATTAGGGTCGGGGGATCAGCCCCAGCATTTT

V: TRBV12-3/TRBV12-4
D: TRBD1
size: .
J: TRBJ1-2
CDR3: CASRQTGGRGYTF
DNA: TGTGCCAGCAGGCAGACAGGGGGACGAGGCTACACCTTC

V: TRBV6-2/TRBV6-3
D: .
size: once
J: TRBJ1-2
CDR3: CASSNRASGYTF
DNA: TGTGCCAGCAGTAACAGGGCTTCTGGCTACACCTTC

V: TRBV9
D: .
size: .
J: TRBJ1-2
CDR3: CASSTKSTANPYGYTF
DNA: TGTGCCAGCAGCACTAAATCGACGGCGAACCCCTATGGCTACACCTTC

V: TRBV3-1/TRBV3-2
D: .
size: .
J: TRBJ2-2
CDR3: CASSQVPGLTGELFF
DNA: TGTGCCAGCAGCCAAGTCCCGGGACTTACCGGGGAGCTGTTTTTT

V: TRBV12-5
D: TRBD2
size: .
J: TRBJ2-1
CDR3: CASGSPRTSGRNEQFF
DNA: TGTGCTAGTGGTTCTCCTCGGACTAGCGGGAGGAATGAGCAGTTCTTC

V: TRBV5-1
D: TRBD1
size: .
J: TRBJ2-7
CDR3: CASSLEGAAGQYF
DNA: TGCGCCAGCAGCTTGGAGGGGGCGGCTGGGCAGTACTTC

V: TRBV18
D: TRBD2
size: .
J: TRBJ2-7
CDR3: CASSPLRLGLAGVNHEQYF
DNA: TGTGCCAGCTCACCGCTTCGGCTCGGACTAGCGGGAGTAAACCACGAGCAGTACTTC

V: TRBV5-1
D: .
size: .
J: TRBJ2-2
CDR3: CASSLIPGRTGELFF
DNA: TGCGCCAGCAGCTTGATCCCAGGGCGGACCGGGGAGCTGTTTTTT

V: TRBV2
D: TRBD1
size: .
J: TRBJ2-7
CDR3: CASSVAGGYEQYF
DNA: TGTGCCAGCAGTGTGGCAGGGGGCTACGAGCAGTACTTC

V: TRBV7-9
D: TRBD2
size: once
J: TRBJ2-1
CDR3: CASSPPTSGRASEQFF
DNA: TGTGCCAGCAGCCCCCCGACTAGCGGGAGGGCCAGTGAGCAGTTCTTC

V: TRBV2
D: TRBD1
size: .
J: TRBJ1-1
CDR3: CASSAGGARNTEAFF
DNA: TGTGCCAGCAGTGCAGGGGGCGCGCGGAACACTGAAGCTTTCTTT

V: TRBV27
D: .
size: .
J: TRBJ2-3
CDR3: CASSAYRETDTQYF
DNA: TGTGCCAGCAGTGCATACAGGGAAACAGATACGCAGTATTTT

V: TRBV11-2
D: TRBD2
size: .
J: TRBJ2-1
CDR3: CASSLEGTSGGREQFF
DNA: TGTGCCAGCAGCTTAGAAGGGACTAGCGGAGGGCGGGAGCAGTTCTTC

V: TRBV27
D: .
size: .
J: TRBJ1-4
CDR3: CASLPFGTTNEKLFF
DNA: TGTGCCAGCCTACCCTTCGGGACAACTAATGAAAAACTGTTTTTT

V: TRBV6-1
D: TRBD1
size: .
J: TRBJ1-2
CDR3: CASSEALDRVNYGYTF
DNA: TGTGCCAGCAGTGAAGCGCTGGACAGGGTAAACTATGGCTACACCTTC

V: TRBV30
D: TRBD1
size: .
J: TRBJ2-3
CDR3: CAWTGQPTDTQYF
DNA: TGTGCCTGGACGGGACAGCCCACAGATACGCAGTATTTT

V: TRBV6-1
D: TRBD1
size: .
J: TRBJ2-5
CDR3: CASSEATGGGTQYF
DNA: TGTGCCAGCAGTGAAGCGACAGGGGGCGGGACCCAGTACTTC

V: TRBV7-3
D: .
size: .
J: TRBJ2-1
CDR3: CASSLVGDFEQFF
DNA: TGTGCCAGCAGCTTAGTTGGGGACTTTGAGCAGTTCTTC

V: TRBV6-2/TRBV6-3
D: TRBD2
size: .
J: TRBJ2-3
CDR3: CASSYGTSGKSTDTQYF
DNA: TGTGCCAGCAGTTACGGGACTAGCGGGAAAAGCACAGATACGCAGTATTTT

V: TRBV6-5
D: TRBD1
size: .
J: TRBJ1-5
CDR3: CASSLNDRGLSQPQHF
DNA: TGTGCCAGCAGTTTAAACGACAGGGGGCTAAGTCAGCCCCAGCATTTT

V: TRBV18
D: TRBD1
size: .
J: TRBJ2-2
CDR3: CASSPSQGATGELFF
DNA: TGTGCCAGCTCACCATCGCAGGGGGCCACCGGGGAGCTGTTTTTT

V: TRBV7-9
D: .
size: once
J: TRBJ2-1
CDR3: CASSPPGLHYNEQFF
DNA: TGTGCCAGCAGCCCACCGGGACTGCACTACAATGAGCAGTTCTTC

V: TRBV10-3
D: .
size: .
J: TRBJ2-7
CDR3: CAISVRDQGEQYF
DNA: TGTGCCATCAGTGTCAGGGATCAGGGCGAGCAGTACTTC

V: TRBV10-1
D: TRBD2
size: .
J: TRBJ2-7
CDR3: CASSRGLAGSYEQYF
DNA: TGCGCCAGCAGCCGCGGACTAGCGGGATCCTACGAGCAGTACTTC

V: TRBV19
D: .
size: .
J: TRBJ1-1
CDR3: CASSIGGAGTEAFF
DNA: TGTGCCAGTAGTATCGGCGGTGCAGGGACTGAAGCTTTCTTT

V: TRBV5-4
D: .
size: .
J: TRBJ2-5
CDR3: CASSLTLKQTQYF
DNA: TGTGCCAGCAGCTTGACCCTAAAACAGACCCAGTACTTC

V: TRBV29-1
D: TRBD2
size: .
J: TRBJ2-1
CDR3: CSGASGSGEQFF
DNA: TGCAGCGGGGCTAGCGGGAGTGGTGAGCAGTTCTTC

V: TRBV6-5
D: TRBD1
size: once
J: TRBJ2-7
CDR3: CASRRQGIYEQYF
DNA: TGTGCCAGCAGACGACAGGGGATCTACGAGCAGTACTTC

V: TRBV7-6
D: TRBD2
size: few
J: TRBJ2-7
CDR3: CASSLGPGLAYEQYF
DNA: TGTGCCAGCAGCTTAGGGCCGGGACTAGCCTACGAGCAGTACTTC

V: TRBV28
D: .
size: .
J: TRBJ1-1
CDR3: CASRTGGHTEAFF
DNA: TGTGCCAGCCGGACGGGGGGGCACACTGAAGCTTTCTTT

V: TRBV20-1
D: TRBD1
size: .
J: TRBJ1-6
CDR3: CSASPQGASYNSPLHF
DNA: TGCAGTGCTAGTCCCCAGGGGGCGTCCTATAATTCACCCCTCCACTTT

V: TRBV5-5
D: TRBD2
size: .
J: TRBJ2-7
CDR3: CASSFGLAGVGSEQYF
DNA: TGTGCCAGCAGCTTCGGACTAGCGGGAGTCGGTTCCGAGCAGTACTTC

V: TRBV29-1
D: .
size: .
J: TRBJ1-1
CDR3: CSVGGDVF
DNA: TGCAGCGTGGGGGGGGACGTCTTT

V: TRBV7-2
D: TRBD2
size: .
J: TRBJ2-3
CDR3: CASSLAGWTSDTDTQYF
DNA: TGTGCCAGCAGCTTAGCCGGGTGGACTAGCGACACAGATACGCAGTATTTT

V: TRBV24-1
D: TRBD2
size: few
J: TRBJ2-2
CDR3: CATSDFPSGSFPGELFF
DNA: TGTGCCACCAGTGATTTTCCCAGCGGGAGTTTCCCCGGGGAGCTGTTTTTT

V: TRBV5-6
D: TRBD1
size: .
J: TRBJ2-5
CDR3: CASSLRTGETQYF
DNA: TGTGCCAGCAGCTTGCGGACAGGGGAGACCCAGTACTTC

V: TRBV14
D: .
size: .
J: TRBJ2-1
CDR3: CASSQFLRDEQFF
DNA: TGTGCCAGCAGCCAATTCCTTCGCGATGAGCAGTTCTTC

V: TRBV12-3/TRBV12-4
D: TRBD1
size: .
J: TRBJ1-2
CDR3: CASSVTGNYGYTF
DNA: TGTGCCAGCAGTGTGACAGGGAACTATGGCTACACCTTC

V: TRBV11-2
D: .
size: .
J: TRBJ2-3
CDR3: CASSLGESATDTQYF
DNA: TGTGCCAGCAGCTTAGGAGAGAGCGCCACAGATACGCAGTATTTT